This section outlines one T cell receptor beta chain sequence together with its context. Its matching antigen is unknown. The record originates from a study of CD8+CD57+ T cells in acquired aplastic anemia. Turning to the study itself: Across the sorted CD4+ and CD8+ cells, DNA amounts averaged about 3.2 ug.

Study-wide findings and caveats: Patients and controls were found to share twenty-nine CD8+ CDR3 sequences. Patient and control CD8+ Simpson's diversity was not significantly different.

Flow cytometry had shown expanded CD8+CD57+ cells in the patients chosen for sequencing. Every patient was diagnosed with severe acquired aplastic anemia. V shed 5 bases and J shed 2 bases, with 4 bases lying between them. This CDR3 spans 12 amino acids. Germline-derived CDR1 and CDR2 are KGHDR and SFDVKD. Investigators profiled TCR beta VDJ and CDR3 from genomic DNA template. From the reads, TCRdb called clonotypes with MiXCR, one entry per CDR3 protein. This table has under 200,000 distinct CDR3 sequences, around half appearing once. V and J are TRBV24-1 and TRBJ2-3; D not resolved. Source material: sorted CD4+, CD8+, or CD8+CD57+ T cells (not recorded which) from PBMCs. This receptor was identified in a human donor with aplastic anemia. The CDR3 DNA reads TGTGCCACCAGTGTCGACACAGATACGCAGTATTTT. It codes for CATSVDTDTQYF.